The 6 T cell receptor beta chains given below trace back to one sample, sequenced in a study of cytomegalovirus exposure and HLA in healthy donors. It was with 60 Vbeta and 13 Jbeta primers that the PCR ran. Assay: immunoSEQ multiplex PCR; the TCRdb copy retains only in-frame clones and omits some. The sample consists of about 140,000 clones, just over 70% of them appearing once. Sequenced sample: PBMCs. Receptors were obtained from a woman aged 30 to 39 in good health and CMV-seronegative.

In this sample, this clone turned up a few times. The chain is built from TRBV18 and TRBJ2-7; 7 bases match TRBD1. This CDR3 is 18 amino acids long. Germline V gives CDR1 KGHSH, CDR2 LQKENI. J lost 6 bases, V lost 2 bases, and 19 bases had no gene match. The CDR3 here is CASSPAGTAPGVPFEQYF. The CDR3, as DNA: TGTGCCAGCTCACCAGCCGGGACAGCTCCTGGGGTCCCCTTCGAGCAGTACTTC. The full variable domain, its missing parts supplied by reference TRBV18 and TRBJ2-7, is NAGVMQNPRHLVRRRGQEARLRCSPMKGHSHVYWYRQLPEEGLKFMVYLQKENIIDESGMPKERFSAEFPKEGPSILRIQQVVRGDSAAYFCASSPAGTAPGVPFEQYFGPGTRLTVT.

The V and J genes are TRBV23-1 and TRBJ2-5, with 7 nucleotides matching TRBD1. TRBV23-1 belongs to the ORF category, with a function that is uncertain. The CDR3 extends over 13 amino acids. The CDR3 protein is CAEQGLGRETQYF. The CDR3, as DNA: TGCGCAGAACAGGGGCTAGGTAGGGAGACCCAGTACTTC.

This clone showed up just once. V usage is TRBV14 and J usage is TRBJ2-1, with a weak D call TRBD2 (6 bases). Germline V gives CDR1 SGHDN, CDR2 FVKESK. The CDR3 runs to 14 residues. V lost 3 bases and J 9 bases, leaving 15 bases between the germline ends. CDR3 in DNA: TGTGCCAGCAGCCAGGGACTCCCCAGGGTTGAGCAGTTCTTC. Amino acid sequence: CASSQGLPRVEQFF.

The chain uses TRBV5-1 and TRBJ1-1, with TRBD1 as a possible D gene (5 bases). The CDR3 runs 16 residues. Germline CDR1 SGHRS, CDR2 YFSETQ. The V end lost 0 bases, the J end lost 1 base, and 13 bases lay between the germline ends. CDR3 nucleotides: TGCGCCAGCAGCTTGGGTTGGGGGGGTCCGAACACTGAAGCTTTCTTT. Amino acids: CASSLGWGGPNTEAFF.

This chain joins TRBV18 and TRBJ1-1, with TRBD1 matching 7 bases. CDR3 size: 14 residues. Germline V gene sequence: CDR1 KGHSH, CDR2 LQKENI. V shed 3 bases, J shed 6 bases, and the junction held 7 bases outside the gene matches. CDR3 residues: CASSPRQGLAEAFF. DNA of the CDR3: TGTGCCAGCTCACCCCGACAGGGTTTAGCTGAAGCTTTCTTT.

This clone was seen only a few times. The chain has TRBV7-2 and TRBJ1-2; D might be TRBD1 (5 bases). Germline CDR1 reads SGHTA; CDR2 reads FQGNSA. Trimming pared 1 base from V and 8 bases from J, leaving 17 bases between. This CDR3 has 15 amino acids. The CDR3 nucleotides are TGTGCCAGCAGCTTAGATTGGGGCGCAAATCAAGGCTACACCTTC. As protein: CASSLDWGANQGYTF.